A selection of T cell receptor beta chains follows, all from one sample in a study of vaccination effects on CD4 cells after COVID-19. Using immunoSEQ multiplex PCR, the repertoire was profiled, and TCRdb retains in-frame clones only, with some absent. The data hold under 85,000 clones, with 74% observed a single time. These receptors have no identified antigens. The sequences come from CD4+ T cells from PBMCs cultured with HCoV-229E spike peptides, collected before COVID-19 vaccination. Every receptor here comes from a human donor who received a COVID-19 vaccine. The CDR3 runs from the conserved cysteine through the conserved F or W. The D gene is left open where the match is weak. Clone size appears in some rows only: once, few, many, or a class for an expanded clone.

j_gene: TRBJ1-1
d_gene: .
v_gene: TRBV7-2
abundance: .
CDR3nt: TGTGCCAGCAGCTCGCGGAGGAACACTGAAGCTTTCTTT
CDR3aa: CASSSRRNTEAFF

j_gene: TRBJ2-3
d_gene: TRBD1
v_gene: TRBV5-8
abundance: .
CDR3nt: TGTGCCAGTCCGAATAGGTTCGGACAGGGAAGCACAGATACGCAGTATTTT
CDR3aa: CASPNRFGQGSTDTQYF

j_gene: TRBJ1-6
d_gene: .
v_gene: TRBV30
abundance: .
CDR3nt: TGTGCCTGGAGTCTTTCGAATTCACCCCTCCACTTT
CDR3aa: CAWSLSNSPLHF

j_gene: TRBJ2-3
d_gene: .
v_gene: TRBV7-8
abundance: .
CDR3nt: TGTGCCAGCAGCTACCTAGGGGGGGCCGGTGGTGATACGCAGTATTTT
CDR3aa: CASSYLGGAGGDTQYF

j_gene: TRBJ2-5
d_gene: .
v_gene: TRBV6-4
abundance: .
CDR3nt: TGTGCCAGCAGCCCCGACTTACAAGAGACCCAGTACTTC
CDR3aa: CASSPDLQETQYF

j_gene: TRBJ1-5
d_gene: .
v_gene: TRBV21-1
abundance: few
CDR3nt: TGTGCCATGCATGGAGGGCTGGAGGTAGTGAGCAATCAGCCCCAGCATTTT
CDR3aa: CAMHGGLEVVSNQPQHF

j_gene: TRBJ2-3
d_gene: .
v_gene: TRBV12-5
abundance: .
CDR3nt: TGTGCTAGTGGTTTGGCGTGGGACGCAACGATCACAGATACGCAGTATTTT
CDR3aa: CASGLAWDATITDTQYF

j_gene: TRBJ2-2
d_gene: TRBD1
v_gene: TRBV30
abundance: .
CDR3nt: TGTGCCTGGACCAAAAAAGCAGGGACAGTTAACACCGGGGAGCTGTTTTTT
CDR3aa: CAWTKKAGTVNTGELFF

j_gene: TRBJ2-1
d_gene: TRBD1
v_gene: TRBV6-2/TRBV6-3
abundance: .
CDR3nt: TGTGCCAGCAGTTACGCGACAGGGGCCTACAATGAGCAGTTCTTC
CDR3aa: CASSYATGAYNEQFF

j_gene: TRBJ2-3
d_gene: .
v_gene: TRBV9
abundance: .
CDR3nt: TGTGCCAGCAGCGTGTCGGTCACAGATACGCAGTATTTT
CDR3aa: CASSVSVTDTQYF

j_gene: TRBJ1-2
d_gene: .
v_gene: TRBV25-1
abundance: .
CDR3nt: TGTGCCAGCAGTAGGGACCGTGGCTACACCTTC
CDR3aa: CASSRDRGYTF

j_gene: TRBJ2-1
d_gene: TRBD2
v_gene: TRBV7-9
abundance: .
CDR3nt: TGTGCCAGCAGCTTAAGTAGCGGGCCCTACAATGAGCAGTTCTTC
CDR3aa: CASSLSSGPYNEQFF

j_gene: TRBJ2-5
d_gene: .
v_gene: TRBV24-1
abundance: .
CDR3nt: TGTGCCACCAGTGATTCCTGGACCAGCCAAGAGACCCAGTACTTC
CDR3aa: CATSDSWTSQETQYF

j_gene: TRBJ2-1
d_gene: .
v_gene: TRBV7-5
abundance: .
CDR3nt: TGTGCCAGAAGCTTTGGCAATGAGCAGTTCTTC
CDR3aa: CARSFGNEQFF

j_gene: TRBJ2-2
d_gene: TRBD1
v_gene: TRBV10-3
abundance: .
CDR3nt: TGTGCCATTTCCCCGGGACAGGGGGACACCGGGGAGCTGTTTTTT
CDR3aa: CAISPGQGDTGELFF

j_gene: TRBJ1-5
d_gene: .
v_gene: TRBV6-5
abundance: .
CDR3nt: TGTGCCAGCAGCCCAACCAGGGACCCGGGTCAGCCCCAGCATTTT
CDR3aa: CASSPTRDPGQPQHF

j_gene: TRBJ1-4
d_gene: TRBD1
v_gene: TRBV5-6
abundance: .
CDR3nt: TGTGCCAGCAGCGGGACAGGGGGTGGAACTAATGAAAAACTGTTTTTT
CDR3aa: CASSGTGGGTNEKLFF

j_gene: TRBJ1-1
d_gene: TRBD1
v_gene: TRBV10-1
abundance: .
CDR3nt: TGCGCCAGCAGACCAGGACAGGGGGGTACTGAAGCTTTCTTT
CDR3aa: CASRPGQGGTEAFF

j_gene: TRBJ1-6
d_gene: .
v_gene: TRBV7-3
abundance: .
CDR3nt: TGTGCCAGCAGCTTAAAAGGGTATAATTCACCCCTCCACTTT
CDR3aa: CASSLKGYNSPLHF

j_gene: TRBJ1-5
d_gene: .
v_gene: TRBV12-5
abundance: .
CDR3nt: TGTGCTAGTGGTTTAAGTAGCAATCAGCCCCAGCATTTT
CDR3aa: CASGLSSNQPQHF

j_gene: TRBJ2-3
d_gene: .
v_gene: TRBV7-8
abundance: .
CDR3nt: TGTGCCAGCAGCTTAGCGGGGGGCACAGATACGCAGTATTTT
CDR3aa: CASSLAGGTDTQYF

j_gene: TRBJ2-1
d_gene: .
v_gene: TRBV2
abundance: .
CDR3nt: TGTGCCAGCAGTGGCAGGGCTAACCCGAACAATGAGCAGTTCTTC
CDR3aa: CASSGRANPNNEQFF

j_gene: TRBJ2-3
d_gene: .
v_gene: TRBV6-7
abundance: .
CDR3nt: TGTGCCAGCAGTTACTGGGCAGGGATAAGGACAGATACGCAGTATTTT
CDR3aa: CASSYWAGIRTDTQYF

j_gene: TRBJ1-1
d_gene: .
v_gene: TRBV5-1
abundance: .
CDR3nt: TGCGCCAGCAGCCCCGGAGGCCCCGGTGCCGAAGCTTTCTTT
CDR3aa: CASSPGGPGAEAFF

j_gene: TRBJ2-1
d_gene: .
v_gene: TRBV9
abundance: .
CDR3nt: TGTGCCAGCAGCGCGGGGGGCAACTCCTACAATGAGCAGTTCTTC
CDR3aa: CASSAGGNSYNEQFF

j_gene: TRBJ1-1
d_gene: TRBD1
v_gene: TRBV14
abundance: .
CDR3nt: TGTGCCAGCAGCTTGAGACAGGGCCCAAACACTGAAGCTTTCTTT
CDR3aa: CASSLRQGPNTEAFF